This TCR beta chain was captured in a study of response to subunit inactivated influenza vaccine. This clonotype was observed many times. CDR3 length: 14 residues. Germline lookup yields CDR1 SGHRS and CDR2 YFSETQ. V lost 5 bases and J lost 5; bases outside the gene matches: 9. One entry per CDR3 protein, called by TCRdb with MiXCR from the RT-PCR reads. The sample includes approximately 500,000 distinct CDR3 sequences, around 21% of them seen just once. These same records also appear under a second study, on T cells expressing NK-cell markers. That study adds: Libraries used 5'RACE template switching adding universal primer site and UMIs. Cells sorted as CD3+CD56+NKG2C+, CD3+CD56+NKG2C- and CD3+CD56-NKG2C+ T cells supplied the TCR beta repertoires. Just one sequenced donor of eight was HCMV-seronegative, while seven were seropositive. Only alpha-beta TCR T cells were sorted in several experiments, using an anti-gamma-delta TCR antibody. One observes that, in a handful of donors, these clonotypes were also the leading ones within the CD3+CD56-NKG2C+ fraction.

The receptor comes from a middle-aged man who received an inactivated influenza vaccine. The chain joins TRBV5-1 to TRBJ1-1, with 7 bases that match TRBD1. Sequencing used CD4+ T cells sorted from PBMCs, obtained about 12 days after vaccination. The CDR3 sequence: CASRPDRVRTEAFF. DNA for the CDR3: TGCGCCAGCAGACCCGACAGGGTGCGGACTGAAGCTTTCTTT. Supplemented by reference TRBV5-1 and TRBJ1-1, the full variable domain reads KAGVTQTPRYLIKTRGQQVTLSCSPISGHRSVSWYQQTPGQGLQFLFEYFSETQRNKGNFPGRFSGRQFSNSRSEMNVSTLELGDSALYLCASRPDRVRTEAFFGQGTRLTVV.